The clone carrying this T cell receptor (beta chain) was counted only a few times. The source of the sample is a study of blood T cell repertoires in COVID-19. This CDR3 spans 15 amino acids. The V gene lost 3 bases and the J gene lost 2 bases, with 14 bases spanning the gap. Per the germline V gene, CDR1 is MDHEN and CDR2 is SYDVKM. Assay: immunoSEQ multiplex PCR; the TCRdb copy retains only in-frame clones and omits some. Altogether approximately 140,000 clones are present, 85% to 90% being singletons, with the ten largest covering roughly a tenth. The V and J genes are TRBV28 and TRBJ2-7; TRBD1 is a possible D gene (6 bases). Sequenced sample: peripheral blood. This TCR derives from a man aged 45-65 years with active or convalescent COVID-19. CDR3 DNA sequence: TGTGCCAGCAGTTTGGCCAGGGGCAAGGCCTACGAGCAGTACTTC. Encoded protein: CASSLARGKAYEQYF.